These 22 T cell receptor beta chains came from one sample sequenced in a study of cytomegalovirus exposure and HLA in healthy donors. PCR primers comprised 60 Vbeta and 13 Jbeta primers. The assay was immunoSEQ multiplex PCR, and TCRdb's table has in-frame clones only and misses some. The data hold approximately 100,000 clones, with about 83% observed a single time. Input material: PBMCs. The receptors shown here come from a female donor in good health and CMV-seropositive.

This sequence joins TRBV19 and TRBJ1-5, with TRBD1 matching 7 bases. The length of the CDR3 is 15 residues. The V gene's germline CDR1 is LNHDA and CDR2 SQIVND (reference sequence). With 3 bases clipped from V and 7 bases from J, the junction kept 9 bases outside the gene matches. CDR3 coding DNA: TGTGCCAGTAGTATGAGAGACAGGGAGTTACAGCCCCAGCATTTT. Protein: CASSMRDRELQPQHF.

The rearrangement uses TRBV6-1 and TRBJ2-1, with D tentatively TRBD1 (5 bases). This CDR3 contains 15 residues. The V and J ends lost 6 bases and 2 bases respectively, with 14 bases between them. Germline V CDR1 and CDR2: MNHNS, SASEGT. The CDR3 nucleotides are TGTGCCAGCAGCACCACTGGGGCAGCCTACAATGAGCAGTTCTTC. It encodes CASSTTGAAYNEQFF.

Here the CDR3 DNA reads TGTGCCAGCAGCTACTCCTGGACTAGCGGAAGCACAGATACGCAGTATTTT. Amino acid sequence: CASSYSWTSGSTDTQYF. V and J are TRBV4-2 and TRBJ2-3; TRBD2 matches at 10 bases. The CDR3 runs 17 residues. V trimming: 5 bases; J trimming: 0 bases; junction bases outside the gene matches: 8. CDR1 is LGHNA, CDR2 YNFKEQ, per germline.

The chain recombines TRBV6-1 with TRBJ2-2, with D possibly TRBD2 on 5 matching bases. V lost 4 bases and J lost 4, with 7 bases in between. CDR3 length: 13 amino acids. Germline V CDR1 and CDR2: MNHNS, SASEGT. Written as DNA, the CDR3 is TGTGCCAGCAGTGTAGAGGGCACCGGGGAGCTGTTTTTT. Amino acid sequence: CASSVEGTGELFF.

Remarks on this clone: The junction does not match germline at one end; this may be a read error. This chain uses TRBV7-7 with TRBJ2-1, with 8 nucleotides matching TRBD2. CDR3 length: 16 residues. CDR1 and CDR2 (germline): SSHAT, FNYEAQ (reference sequence). The CDR3 protein is CASSQLAGGSFNEQFF. The CDR3 DNA reads as TGTGCTAGCAGTCAACTCGCGGGAGGATCCTTTAATGAGCAGTTCTTC.

The rearrangement joins TRBV2 to TRBJ2-3; tentative D call: TRBD2 (6 bases). V dropped 6 bases and J dropped 4 bases, with 17 bases sitting between them. CDR1 is SNHLY, CDR2 FYNNEI, per germline. The CDR3 covers 15 residues. The CDR3 loop is CASRPHGRWSDTQYF. The CDR3 DNA is TGTGCCAGCAGACCACACGGGAGATGGTCAGATACGCAGTATTTT.

Remarks on this clone: One end of the junction is discordant with germline, which a read error may explain. This chain connects TRBV7-7 to TRBJ1-1, with D uncertain. Germline V lookup: CDR1 SSHAT, CDR2 FNYEAQ (reference sequence). CDR3 length: 13 amino acids. The CDR3: CASSLTENTEAFF. The CDR3 nucleotides are TGTGCTAGCAGCTTAACAGAGAACACTGAAGCTTTCTTT.

V usage is TRBV7-2 and J usage is TRBJ1-4, with a possible D match to TRBD1 (6 bases). The CDR3 is 16 residues long. V was pared by 2 bases and J by 2 bases, with 12 bases between. Germline CDR1 SGHTA, CDR2 FQGNSA. For the CDR3, the DNA is TGTGCCAGCAGCTTATTTGGGGGGGCGACTAATGAAAAACTGTTTTTT. Translation: CASSLFGGATNEKLFF.

The table lists this clone with a count of one. This chain joins TRBV27 and TRBJ1-4, with a tentative D call TRBD1 (5 bases). Trimming left V 3 bases short and J 10 bases short, with 15 bases between. Germline V gives CDR1 MNHEY, CDR2 SMNVEV (reference sequence). The CDR3 length is 14 residues. This chain's CDR3 is CASSLLGRVRKLFF. The CDR3 DNA reads TGTGCCAGCAGTTTGTTGGGGCGCGTAAGAAAACTGTTTTTT. The variable domain in full, with the rest retrieved from reference TRBV27 and TRBJ1-4, is EAQVTQNPRYLITVTGKKLTVTCSQNMNHEYMSWYRQDPGLGLRQIYYSMNVEVTDKGDVPEGYKVSRKEKRNFPLILESPSPNQTSLYFCASSLLGRVRKLFFGSGTQLSVL.

The V gene is TRBV18, the J gene TRBJ2-7, with 12 bases identical to TRBD1. The germline V gene has CDR1 KGHSH and CDR2 LQKENI. Trimming removed 6 bases from V and 7 bases from J; junction bases left unmatched: 10. This CDR3 has 15 amino acids. CDR3 DNA: TGTGCCAGCTCGCGTCAGGGACAGGGGGCCGGGGAGCAGTACTTC. Its translation is CASSRQGQGAGEQYF.

Here the CDR3 DNA reads TGTGCCAGCAGTTCCTTTATTAGCTCTGGGGCCAACGTCCTGACTTTC. It specifies CASSSFISSGANVLTF. V is TRBV6-6 and J is TRBJ2-6; D not certain. Germline assignment: CDR1 MNHNY and CDR2 SVGAGI (reference sequence). V was clipped by 4 bases and J by 0 bases, with 10 bases between them. The length of the CDR3 is 16 residues.

This clone was seen a handful of times. The V call is TRBV6-4, the J call TRBJ2-7; the D gene is possibly TRBD2 (6 bases). Trimming left V 2 bases short and J 3 bases short, with 11 bases between. Per germline, CDR1 MRHNA and CDR2 SNTAGT. CDR3 length equals 14 residues. Here the CDR3 reads CASSDRPGDYEQYF. Here the CDR3 DNA reads TGTGCCAGCAGTGACAGGCCGGGGGACTACGAGCAGTACTTC.

The chain joins TRBV2 to TRBJ1-1, with D unclear. Germline V CDR1 and CDR2: SNHLY, FYNNEI. The V gene lost 1 base and the J gene lost 7 bases, with 10 bases spanning the gap. This CDR3 region has 13 residues. The CDR3 loop is CASSEGWANEAFF. Here the CDR3 DNA reads TGTGCCAGCAGTGAAGGTTGGGCGAATGAAGCTTTCTTT.

This rearrangement joins TRBV10-2 to TRBJ2-7; TRBD2 matches 12 bases. V shed 9 bases and J 4 bases; nucleotides not matched to a gene: 10. The CDR3 totals 15 residues. Germline V gene sequence: CDR1 WSHSY, CDR2 SAAADI. CDR3 residues: CASFTGTSGFYEQYF. The CDR3 DNA reads TGCGCCAGTTTCACCGGGACTAGCGGGTTTTACGAGCAGTACTTC.

This chain joins TRBV7-3 and TRBJ2-2, with TRBD2 matching over 8 bases. CDR1 and CDR2 (germline): SGHTA, FQGTGA. V shed 5 bases and J 2 bases; nucleotides not matched to a gene: 13. The CDR3 runs 18 residues. The CDR3 sequence: CASSLYGSRGANTGELFF. The CDR3, as DNA: TGTGCCAGCAGCCTCTACGGGTCGCGGGGGGCAAACACCGGGGAGCTGTTTTTT.

The gene calls are TRBV19 and TRBJ2-1; TRBD2 might be the D (6 bases). V was shortened by 6 bases and J by 5 bases, with 20 bases between the two germline ends. The CDR3 runs 16 residues. The germline V gene encodes CDR1 LNHDA and CDR2 SQIVND (reference sequence). In nucleotides, the CDR3 is TGTGCCAGTAGGGGGTTAGGGAGCCCGGGAGACAATGAGCAGTTCTTC. It specifies CASRGLGSPGDNEQFF.

J is TRBJ2-2 and V is TRBV18; D unresolved. The CDR3 runs 13 residues. The germline V gene encodes CDR1 KGHSH and CDR2 LQKENI. V lost 3 bases and J lost 6, with 8 bases in between. The CDR3 bases are TGTGCCAGCTCACCGAGGTGGCCCGGGGAGCTGTTTTTT. Protein product: CASSPRWPGELFF.

V gene TRBV4-2 combines with J gene TRBJ2-2, with 8 bases identical to TRBD2. Germline V CDR1 and CDR2: LGHNA, YNFKEQ. V dropped 1 base and J dropped 8; count of bases not matched to a gene: 12. The CDR3 sequence is 17 residues long. Here the CDR3 DNA reads TGTGCCAGCAGCCAAGGCGGGAGGCACCTGGCGGGGGGGGAGCTGTTTTTT. It specifies CASSQGGRHLAGGELFF.

The rearrangement uses TRBV7-3 and TRBJ2-5; 7 bases fit TRBD1. Trimming at V came to 5 bases and at J to 9 bases, leaving 6 bases not matched to a gene. The CDR3 contains 12 residues. Germline CDR1 and CDR2: SGHTA and FQGTGA. The CDR3 bases are TGTGCCAGCAGCACCCGACAGGGACCCCAGTACTTC. It encodes CASSTRQGPQYF.

This clone came up once. The gene calls are TRBV29-1 and TRBJ2-7; 7 positions match TRBD2. Per the germline V gene, CDR1 is SQVTM and CDR2 is ANQGSEA. CDR3 length: 15 amino acids. V trimming: 5 bases; J trimming: 2 bases; junction bases outside the gene matches: 12. The CDR3 DNA follows: TGCAGCGTTAAAGCAACGGCGGGGGTAACCTACGAGCAGTACTTC. This translates into CSVKATAGVTYEQYF.

The chain couples TRBV7-8 to TRBJ1-3; 7 bases line up with TRBD1. The germline V gene encodes CDR1 SGHVS and CDR2 FQNEAQ. Trimming took 5 bases from V and 0 from J; bases not matched to a gene: 7. The CDR3 sequence is 16 residues long. Here the CDR3 reads CASSPRQGTSGNTIYF. CDR3 sequence (DNA): TGTGCCAGCAGCCCAAGACAGGGAACCTCTGGAAACACCATATATTTT.

This chain joins TRBV28 and TRBJ1-5; the D gene is possibly TRBD1 (6 bases). CDR3 length: 16 amino acids. V was shortened by 5 bases and J by 2 bases, with 16 bases between the two germline ends. Germline V gene data show CDR1 as MDHEN and CDR2 as SYDVKM. CDR3 region: CASSPQVGAGNQPQHF. DNA of the CDR3: TGTGCCAGCAGTCCTCAAGTGGGGGCCGGCAATCAGCCCCAGCATTTT.